Sequencing of this T cell receptor beta chain was carried out in a study of blood T cell repertoires in COVID-19. Deletions cut 5 bases from V and 4 bases from J, with 18 bases between. The CDR3 runs to 15 residues. Germline V gene sequence: CDR1 PRHDT, CDR2 FYEKMQ (reference sequence). The authors' processing: Estimates of nucleated cell counts were drawn from the amplification of reference gene primers. Profiled with immunoSEQ multiplex PCR; TCRdb holds only in-frame clones, not every one. V, J and clone size are those of that table, while D and trimming were read from the DNA. The sample has 180,000 or so clones, around nine tenths seen once; the top ten hold around 3.5%.

The specimen sequenced was peripheral blood. This receptor was identified in a man in his sixties or seventies with acute or convalescent COVID-19. The rearrangement joins TRBV13 to TRBJ2-7; possibly TRBD2 for D (6 bases). The CDR3: CASSPGGSGQYEQYF. The CDR3 DNA is TGTGCCAGCAGCCCTGGGGGGTCTGGTCAATACGAGCAGTACTTC.